Given below is one T cell receptor (beta chain) in context. Repertoires were generated with immunoSEQ multiplex PCR, while TCRdb's copy carries only in-frame clones and drops some. The sample carries about 27,000 clones, roughly 90% recorded once. The data were obtained in a study of T cell responses to AZD1222 COVID-19 vaccine. The CDR3 is 17 residues long. Germline assignment: CDR1 MDHEN and CDR2 SYDVKM. Between the trimmed V and J ends, which lost 5 bases and 6 bases, there was a span of 26 bases. This clonotype originated in an adult who received the AZD1222 COVID-19 vaccine. Specimen: peripheral blood, collected 28 days after the second AZD1222 dose. The rearrangement uses TRBV28 and TRBJ2-7; a weak D match, TRBD1 (6 bases). CDR3 sequence: CASSRTSDRVAVFEQYF. For the CDR3, the DNA is TGTGCCAGCAGTCGTACCTCGGACAGAGTTGCAGTATTCGAGCAGTACTTC.